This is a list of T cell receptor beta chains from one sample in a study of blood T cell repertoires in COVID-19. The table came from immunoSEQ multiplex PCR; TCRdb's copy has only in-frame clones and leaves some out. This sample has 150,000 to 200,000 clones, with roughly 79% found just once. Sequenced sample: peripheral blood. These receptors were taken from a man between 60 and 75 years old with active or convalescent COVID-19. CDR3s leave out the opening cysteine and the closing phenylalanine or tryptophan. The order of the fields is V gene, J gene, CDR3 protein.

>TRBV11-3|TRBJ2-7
ASSLGLADEQY
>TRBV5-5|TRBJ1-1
ASSFGRVNTEAF
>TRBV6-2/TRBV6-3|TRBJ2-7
ASSYLAGAYEQY
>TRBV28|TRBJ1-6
AILGQGTSPLH
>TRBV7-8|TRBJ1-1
ASSLGPHTEAF
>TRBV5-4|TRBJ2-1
ASSPPAGGPNEQF
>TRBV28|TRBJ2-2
ASSLRVGAGTGELF
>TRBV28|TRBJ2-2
ASKRDRGAGELF
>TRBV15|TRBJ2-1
ATSREAGVRNEQF
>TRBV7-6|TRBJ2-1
ASSPHEQGRSNEQF
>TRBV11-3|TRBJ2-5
ASSLSAGTPQETQY
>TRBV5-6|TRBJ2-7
ASSQFLAGATYEQY
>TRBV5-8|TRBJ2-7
ASSLTGEGSADEQY
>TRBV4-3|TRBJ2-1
ASSQRGTSGVSSYNEQF
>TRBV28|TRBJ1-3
ASSLSGQGTSSGNTIY
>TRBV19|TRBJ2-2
ASSIGEQGRTGELF
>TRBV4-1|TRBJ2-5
ASSEGPLETEQETQY